The sequence of this T cell receptor (beta chain) was determined in a study of blood T cell repertoires in COVID-19. Produced via immunoSEQ multiplex PCR; TCRdb's table is partial and in-frame only. The table has some 14,000 clones, 80% seen once; the top ten hold about 16%. Germline V lookup: CDR1 LGHNA, CDR2 YSLEER. The V and J ends lost 0 bases and 2 bases respectively, with 10 bases between them. CDR3 length equals 16 residues. The TCR originated in a human donor in a cohort sampled during active COVID-19. V usage is TRBV4-3 and J usage is TRBJ1-4; D is unresolved. The sequenced material came from peripheral blood. Written as DNA, the CDR3 is TGCGCCAGCAGCCAAGATCGGTTGATGACTAATGAAAAACTGTTTTTT. Amino acids: CASSQDRLMTNEKLFF.